These 8 T cell receptor beta chains came from one sample sequenced in a study of cytomegalovirus exposure and HLA in healthy donors. The PCR had 60 Vbeta and 13 Jbeta primers. Clones were read by immunoSEQ multiplex PCR, and TCRdb kept only the in-frame ones, dropping some. The data show fewer than 250,000 clones, about 85% seen once. Material for sequencing was PBMCs. The receptors shown here come from a woman between 45 and 60 years old in good health and CMV-seronegative.

V gene TRBV29-1 combines with J gene TRBJ2-7; 10 nucleotides match TRBD1. The CDR3 is 19 amino acids. The germline V gene has CDR1 SQVTM and CDR2 ANQGSEA. The junction had 22 bases not matched to a gene; V was cut back by 2 bases and J by 6 bases. CDR3: CSVEWTTPARWTGGREQYF. The CDR3 DNA follows: TGCAGCGTTGAATGGACGACTCCGGCCCGCTGGACAGGGGGGCGCGAGCAGTACTTC.

The CDR3 DNA is TGTGCCATCAGCCGGGCGGCAGGGGAGCACAATTCACCCCTCCACTTT. It specifies CAISRAAGEHNSPLHF. The rearrangement links TRBV10-3 to TRBJ1-6, with D tentatively TRBD1 (6 bases). V lost 6 bases, J lost 7 bases, and 19 bases lay in between. Germline CDR1 is ENHRY and CDR2 is SYGVKD. The CDR3 covers 16 residues.

This chain uses TRBV6-5 with TRBJ2-7; a weak D match, TRBD2 (5 bases). This CDR3 contains 14 residues. Germline CDR1 is MNHEY and CDR2 is SVGAGI. V dropped 7 bases and J dropped 4 bases, with 17 bases sitting between them. The CDR3 here is CASTSRDPRYEQYF. The CDR3 region has the DNA TGTGCCAGCACGTCGAGGGATCCAAGATACGAGCAGTACTTC.

This chain joins TRBV6-1 and TRBJ2-1; 8 positions match TRBD2. CDR3 length: 15 amino acids. Germline V CDR1 and CDR2: MNHNS, SASEGT. The V and J ends lost 2 bases and 7 bases, in that order; junction bases with no gene match: 7. The CDR3 sequence is CASSERKSGGNEQFF. In DNA, the CDR3 is TGTGCCAGCAGTGAAAGAAAGAGCGGGGGAAATGAGCAGTTCTTC.

V gene TRBV11-2 combines with J gene TRBJ2-2; weak D call: TRBD1 (6 bases). Trimming shortened V by 2 bases and J by 1 base, and 8 bases separated the two germline ends. Germline V gene sequence: CDR1 SGHAT, CDR2 FQNNGV. The CDR3 loop spans 15 amino acids. The CDR3 nucleotides are TGTGCCAGCAGCTTACAGGGGCGGAACACCGGGGAGCTGTTTTTT. Translated, it gives CASSLQGRNTGELFF.

The chain links TRBV6-4 to TRBJ1-3; TRBD1 might be the D (5 bases). V lost 8 bases, J lost 2 bases, and 10 bases lay in between. The germline V gene encodes CDR1 MRHNA and CDR2 SNTAGT. The CDR3 loop spans 13 amino acids. The CDR3 region has the DNA TGTGCCAGCGGTGCCAGGGCTGGAAACACCATATATTTT. Its translation: CASGARAGNTIYF.

This sequence joins TRBV18 and TRBJ1-2; a possible D gene is TRBD1 (6 bases). This CDR3 is 17 amino acids long. The germline V gene has CDR1 KGHSH and CDR2 LQKENI. Trimming removed 2 bases at V and 3 bases at J, with 19 bases between. The CDR3 coding sequence is TGTGCCAGCTCACCAAGGGGGACCGCAGGCTGGTACTATGGCTACACCTTC. Amino acid sequence: CASSPRGTAGWYYGYTF.

The CDR3 sequence is CATHRVLGNQPQHF. The CDR3 region has the DNA TGTGCCACCCACAGGGTTTTGGGAAATCAGCCCCAGCATTTT. The rearrangement uses TRBV2 and TRBJ1-5; perhaps TRBD1 as D (6 bases). Between the trimmed V and J ends, which lost 10 bases and 4 bases, there was a span of 17 bases. In germline, CDR1 is SNHLY, CDR2 FYNNEI. This CDR3 is built from 14 residues. Full variable domain (outside the CDR3, taken from reference TRBV2 and TRBJ1-5): EPEVTQTPSHQVTQMGQEVILRCVPISNHLYFYWYRQILGQKVEFLVSFYNNEISEKSEIFDDQFSVERPDGSNFTLKIRSTKLEDSAMYFCATHRVLGNQPQHFGDGTRLSIL.